The T cell receptor (beta chain) under discussion was sequenced for a study of OX40 agonist ivuxolimab in advanced cancers. Regarding this clone: Antigen specificity is unknown.

V dropped 3 bases and J dropped 0 bases, with 10 bases sitting between them. CDR1 and CDR2 from the germline V gene are SGHDT and YYEEEE. CDR3 length equals 15 residues. Clones were read by immunoSEQ multiplex PCR, and TCRdb kept only the in-frame ones, dropping some. The sample includes about 70,000 clones, 88% of them seen just once. Findings and caveats of the study: The study found among the lowest clonal expansion in partial responders at 0.1-3.0 mg/kg. The antigens recognized by the expanded peripheral T cells, that is their antigen specificity, were not determined.

The sequence derives from an adult with an advanced solid tumor such as melanoma, head and neck, liver or kidney cancer. The chain is built from TRBV5-6 and TRBJ1-3, with D tentatively TRBD1 (5 bases). Sample: CD4+ or CD8+ T cells sorted from blood, taken in a trial of the OX40 agonist ivuxolimab. Written as DNA, the CDR3 is TGTGCCAGCAGCTGGGGGGTGAGCTCTGGAAACACCATATATTTT. Its translation: CASSWGVSSGNTIYF. The variable domain in full, with the rest retrieved from reference TRBV5-6 and TRBJ1-3, is DAGVTQSPTHLIKTRGQQVTLRCSPKSGHDTVSWYQQALGQGPQFIFQYYEEEERQRGNFPDRFSGHQFPNYSSELNVNALLLGDSALYLCASSWGVSSGNTIYFGEGSWLTVV.